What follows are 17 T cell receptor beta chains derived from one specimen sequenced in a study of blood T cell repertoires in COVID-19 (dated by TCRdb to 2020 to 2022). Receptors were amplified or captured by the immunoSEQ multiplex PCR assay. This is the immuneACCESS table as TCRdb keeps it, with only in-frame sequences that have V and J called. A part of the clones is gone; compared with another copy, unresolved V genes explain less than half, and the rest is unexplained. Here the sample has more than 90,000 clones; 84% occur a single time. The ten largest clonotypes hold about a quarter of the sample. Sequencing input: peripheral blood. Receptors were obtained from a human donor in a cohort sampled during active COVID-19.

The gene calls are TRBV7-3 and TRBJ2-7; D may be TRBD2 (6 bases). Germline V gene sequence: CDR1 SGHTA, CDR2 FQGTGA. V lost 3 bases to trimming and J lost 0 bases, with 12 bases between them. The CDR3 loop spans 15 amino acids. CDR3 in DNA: TGTGCCAGCAGCTTCCCGGGAGTGATCTCCTACGAGCAGTACTTC. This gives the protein CASSFPGVISYEQYF.

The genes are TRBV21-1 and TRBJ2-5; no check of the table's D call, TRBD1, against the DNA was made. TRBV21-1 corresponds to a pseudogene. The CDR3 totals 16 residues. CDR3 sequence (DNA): TGTGCCAGCAGCAAAGGGCGGACAGGGATTGCAGAGACCCAGTACTTC. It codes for CASSKGRTGIAETQYF.

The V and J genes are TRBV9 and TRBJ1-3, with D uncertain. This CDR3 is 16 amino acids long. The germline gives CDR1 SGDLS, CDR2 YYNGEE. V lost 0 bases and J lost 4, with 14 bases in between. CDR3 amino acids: CASSVGVLDSGNTIYF. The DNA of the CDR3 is TGTGCCAGCAGCGTAGGTGTTCTGGACTCAGGAAACACCATATATTTT.

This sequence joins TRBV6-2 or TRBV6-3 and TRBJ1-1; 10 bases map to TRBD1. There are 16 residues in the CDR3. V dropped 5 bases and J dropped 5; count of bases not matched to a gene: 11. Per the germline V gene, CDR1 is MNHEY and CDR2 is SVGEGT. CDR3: CASSRPGQGLGTEAFF. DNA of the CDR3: TGTGCCAGCAGTAGACCGGGACAGGGGCTGGGTACTGAAGCTTTCTTT.

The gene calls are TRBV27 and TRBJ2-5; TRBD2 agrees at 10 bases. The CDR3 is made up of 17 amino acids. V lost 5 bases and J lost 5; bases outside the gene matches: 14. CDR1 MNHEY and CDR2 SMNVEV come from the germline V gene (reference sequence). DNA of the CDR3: TGTGCCAGCAGTCGCACCCTGGCTCTAGCGGGAGCGGAGACCCAGTACTTC. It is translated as CASSRTLALAGAETQYF.

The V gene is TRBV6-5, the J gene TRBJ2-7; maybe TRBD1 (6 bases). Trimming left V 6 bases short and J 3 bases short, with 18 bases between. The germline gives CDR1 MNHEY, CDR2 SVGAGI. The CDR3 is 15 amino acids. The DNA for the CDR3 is TGTGCCAGCAGCAGCGGACAGAGTCAATTCTACGAGCAGTACTTC. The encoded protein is CASSSGQSQFYEQYF.

The CDR3 DNA follows: TGTGCCAGCTCGCTCATGACCGGGACAGGGAAAGGGGCCAACGTCCTGACTTTC. Protein sequence: CASSLMTGTGKGANVLTF. The rearrangement links TRBV18 to TRBJ2-6; 9 bases are a match to TRBD1. Trimming took 6 bases from V and 4 from J; bases not matched to a gene: 13. The CDR3 loop spans 18 amino acids. Germline-derived CDR1 and CDR2 are KGHSH and LQKENI.

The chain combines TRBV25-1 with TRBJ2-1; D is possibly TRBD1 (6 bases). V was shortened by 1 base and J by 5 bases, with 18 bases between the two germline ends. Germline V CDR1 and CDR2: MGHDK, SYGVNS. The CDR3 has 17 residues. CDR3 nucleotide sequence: TGTGCCAGCAGTGAATTAAGGGCAGGGGTCAGGGACAATGAGCAGTTCTTC. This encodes CASSELRAGVRDNEQFF.

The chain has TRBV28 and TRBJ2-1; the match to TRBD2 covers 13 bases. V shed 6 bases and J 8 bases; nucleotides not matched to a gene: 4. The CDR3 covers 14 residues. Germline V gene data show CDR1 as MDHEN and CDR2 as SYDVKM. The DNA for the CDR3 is TGTGCCAGCAGACTAGCGGGAGGGCCCCATGAGCAGTTCTTC. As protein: CASRLAGGPHEQFF.

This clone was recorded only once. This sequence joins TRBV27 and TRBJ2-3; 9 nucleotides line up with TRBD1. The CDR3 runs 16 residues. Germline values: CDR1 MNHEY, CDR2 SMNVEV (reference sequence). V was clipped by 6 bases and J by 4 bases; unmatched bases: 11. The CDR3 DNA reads TGTGCCAGCAGACGGAACAGGGGGCTAGTGGCAGATACGCAGTATTTT. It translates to CASRRNRGLVADTQYF.

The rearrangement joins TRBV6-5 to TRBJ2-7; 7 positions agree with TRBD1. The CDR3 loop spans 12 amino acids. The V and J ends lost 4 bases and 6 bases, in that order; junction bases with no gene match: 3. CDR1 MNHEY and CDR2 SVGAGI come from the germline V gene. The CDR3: CASSFPGGEQYF. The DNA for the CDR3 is TGTGCCAGCAGTTTCCCAGGGGGCGAGCAGTACTTC.

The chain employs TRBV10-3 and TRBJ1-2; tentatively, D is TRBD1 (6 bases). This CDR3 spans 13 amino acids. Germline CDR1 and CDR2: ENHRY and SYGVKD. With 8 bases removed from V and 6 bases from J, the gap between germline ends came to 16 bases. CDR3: CAISFQGRDGYTF. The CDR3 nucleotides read TGTGCCATCTCCTTTCAGGGGAGGGATGGCTACACCTTC.

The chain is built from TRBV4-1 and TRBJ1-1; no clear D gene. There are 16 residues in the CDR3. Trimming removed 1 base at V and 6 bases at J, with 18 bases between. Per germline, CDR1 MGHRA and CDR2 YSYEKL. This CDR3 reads CASSQGLGPVSAEAFF. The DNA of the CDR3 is TGCGCCAGCAGCCAAGGTTTGGGTCCGGTTAGCGCTGAAGCTTTCTTT.

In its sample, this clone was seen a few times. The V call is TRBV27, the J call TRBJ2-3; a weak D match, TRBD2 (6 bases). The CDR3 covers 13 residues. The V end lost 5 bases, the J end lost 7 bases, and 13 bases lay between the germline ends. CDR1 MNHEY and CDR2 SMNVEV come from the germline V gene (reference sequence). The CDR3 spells CASSRISGHTQYF. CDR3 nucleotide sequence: TGTGCCAGCAGTAGGATAAGCGGGCATACGCAGTATTTT.

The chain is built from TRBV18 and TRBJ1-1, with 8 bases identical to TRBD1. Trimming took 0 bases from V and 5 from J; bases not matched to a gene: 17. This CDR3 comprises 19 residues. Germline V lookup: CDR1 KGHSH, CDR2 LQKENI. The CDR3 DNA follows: TGTGCCAGCTCACCACCGGGGAAGACAGGGGTGGAAAAGGGAACTGAAGCTTTCTTT. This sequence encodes CASSPPGKTGVEKGTEAFF.

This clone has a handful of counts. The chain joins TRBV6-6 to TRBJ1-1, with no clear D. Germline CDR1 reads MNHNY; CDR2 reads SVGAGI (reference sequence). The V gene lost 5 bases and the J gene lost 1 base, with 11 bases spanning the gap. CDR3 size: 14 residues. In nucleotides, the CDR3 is TGTGCCAGCAGTCACGGGGAGCCGAACACTGAAGCTTTCTTT. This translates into CASSHGEPNTEAFF.

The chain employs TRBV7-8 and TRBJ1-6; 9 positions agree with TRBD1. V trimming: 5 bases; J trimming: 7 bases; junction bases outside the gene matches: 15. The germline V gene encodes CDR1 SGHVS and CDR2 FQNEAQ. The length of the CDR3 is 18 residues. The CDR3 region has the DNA TGTGCCAGCAGCCCTGGAGGTCCGGGACAGGGACTCAATTCACCCCTCCACTTT. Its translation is CASSPGGPGQGLNSPLHF. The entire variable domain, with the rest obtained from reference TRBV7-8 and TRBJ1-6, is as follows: GAGVSQSPRYKVAKRGQDVALRCDPISGHVSLFWYQQALGQGPEFLTYFQNEAQLDKSGLPSDRFFAERPEGSVSTLKIQRTQQEDSAVYLCASSPGGPGQGLNSPLHFGNGTRLTVT.